The clone carrying this TCR beta chain has a handful of counts. This entry is derived from a study of T cells after yellow fever vaccination. TCRdb fed the 5' RACE reads into MiXCR, producing one record per CDR3 protein. The data hold under 550,000 distinct CDR3 sequences, with 21% observed a single time. Trimming took 3 bases from V and 2 from J; bases not matched to a gene: 5. The CDR3 spans 16 residues. CDR1 and CDR2 (germline): SGDLS, YYNGEE. The sequence was obtained from a man younger than 35 who received the YFV17D yellow fever vaccine. This sample comprised PBMCs, obtained 20 to 25 days after the first yellow fever vaccination. The chain has TRBV9 and TRBJ2-3; 11 bases are a match to TRBD2. The CDR3 bases are TGTGCCAGCAGCGAGGTAGCGGGGGGGTTCACAGATACGCAGTATTTT. Amino acids: CASSEVAGGFTDTQYF.